Sequencing of this T cell receptor beta chain was carried out in a study of blood T cells in healthy people across ages (dated by TCRdb to 2014 to 2015). Regarding the study in general: In model experiments, template switching captured about one uniquely barcoded TCR beta cDNA molecule for every two T cells. To track age-related changes in TCR beta repertoire diversity, the study relied on deep sequencing normalized with unique cDNA molecular identifiers. Donors were grouped into four age groups: young (average approximately 15 years), middle-aged (under 40), aged (around 56) and long-lived (around 80). Using the same blood draw, the study looked at two additional independent replicas of 1 million unique cDNA reads for two donors, one aged 18 to 29 and the other aged 80 or older.

This clonotype was seen more than once but under ten times. Its antigen target is currently unknown. Base qualities were left out, and no much larger clone turns up one base away. Preparation of the library involved 5' RACE. Sequenced using an Illumina HiSeq 2500. A second roughly 7 to 12 cycle PCR used a sample-barcoded 5' primer and a J-beta primer mix. A template-switch 5' adaptor carrying 12 random nucleotides introduced a unique molecular identifier onto each TCR beta cDNA molecule. Each sample yielded at least 3 million CDR3-containing paired-end reads. First-strand cDNA was synthesized from all RNA with the Mint cDNA synthesis kit, primed by a TRBC-specific oligonucleotide. Following uracil-DNA glycosylase treatment, all cDNA underwent a first 18-cycle PCR with the universal primers M1SS and BC2_uni_R. On the authors' methods: Normalization of each sample was performed by random selection of 1 million high-quality reads, each carrying a distinct molecular identifier. Reads sharing molecular identifiers were discarded rather than binned into consensus sequences. MiTCR, run with a Q25 quality threshold and the strictest error-elimination algorithm, handled CDR3 identification, clonotype clustering and error correction. A nonparametric unseen species model with Euler transformation was used to estimate lower-bound total TCR beta diversity. TCRdb handled the public reads itself, with Q25 trimming in fastp and clone calling in MiXCR, and kept productive beta chains. Entries are consolidated by CDR3 protein sequence, retaining the most common genes and DNA. The V and J calls here are based on TCRdb, not the publication. The sample records about 570,000 distinct CDR3 sequences, over 25% of which are singletons. The top ten clones comprise approximately 3.6% of the sample.

Inclusive of the bounding cysteine and phenylalanine, the CDR3 is 12 residues long. Only the CDR3 DNA stays, 36 bases, in frame from base 1. V is cut by 6 bases and J by 5 bases, and the space between the germline ends is 10 bases. Donors were a few dozen systemically healthy Caucasian individuals from Russia aged about 6 to 100 years. About 10 milliliters of peripheral blood were drawn from each donor into EDTA-treated Vacutainer tubes. Ficoll-Paque density-gradient centrifugation was used to isolate PBMCs, with at least 7 million obtained per sample. Trizol reagent was used to extract total RNA from PBMCs, with at least 5 micrograms per sample. For every donor, flow cytometry on a PBMC aliquot measured the percentage of naive CD45RAhigh/CD27high T cells. What the authors observed across the whole study: Compared with the aged group, more naive CD4+ T cells, fewer expanded clones and increased TCR diversity were shown by the long-lived group, suggesting age selection. Donor CMV infection status was unknown, potentially confounding age-related changes in expanded clonotypes. Total diversity estimates from one million sequenced T cells were considered lower bounds and underestimates. A strong correlation was found between observed TCR beta diversity and the percentage of naive T cells measured by flow cytometry. Since profiling was done on bulk unsorted PBMCs, naive and antigen-experienced compartments could not be conclusively compared. As age increased, observed TCR beta diversity per million T cells dropped in a roughly linear way, and a significant reduction was already evident by age approximately 40.

The same data also went into a second study, on T cells of mothers and their children. The second study reports: Nine systemically healthy Caucasian individuals, comprising three mothers and their six children, were included as donors. cDNA synthesis used all of the extracted RNA, with approximately 1.4 ug of RNA in each 15 ul reaction. In the second PCR, sample barcodes and 2-4 random nucleotides were introduced via the M1S primer. Each mother yielded over 9.5 million TCR beta CDR3 reads and each child 2.5 million to 3 million reads. Thymic selection shapes the output of TCR recombination in a similar way in related and unrelated pairs, and inherited differences have a minor effect. Normalized repertoire overlap was always found to be slightly, but never significantly, higher in related mother-child pairs than in unrelated mother-child pairs. With a sensitivity of about 100 clones per million clonotypes, no persistent microchimeric T cell clones were detected. To look for features that set related mother-child pairs apart from unrelated individuals, the researchers ran deep NGS to compare the TCR beta repertoires of mothers and children. Mothers averaged about 40 +/- 4 years of age and children averaged around 10 +/- 4 years. After adapter ligation was performed with NEBNext reagents, the libraries were sequenced on an Illumina HiSeq 2000 with 100+100 nt paired-end reads. To avoid cross-contamination, the mother libraries and the child libraries were prepared a month apart and sequenced in separate runs. Each donor had between roughly 450,000 and 2,100,000 distinct TCR beta clonotypes identified. Naive TCR beta clonotypes were estimated from low-frequency clonotypes matched to each donor's FACS-determined naive share, without sorting.

The sequence links TRBV12-3 or TRBV12-4 to TRBJ2-5; the D gene cannot be resolved reliably. The receptor's source is a boy between 2 and 10 years old in good health. Sequencing input: blood. CDR3 sequence: CASSPTSETQYF. The DNA is TGTGCCAGCAGCCCCACCTCGGAGACCCAGTACTTC.